The present T cell receptor (beta chain) was sequenced within a study of cytomegalovirus exposure and HLA in healthy donors. As for the study in general: The same platform as the approximately 670 first-cohort repertoires was used for the 130 or so validation repertoires, a later analysis reported. Study findings and constraints: Rare TCR sequences dominated, though some public TCRs recurred in many donors. A list of approximately 150 TCR beta chains associated with cytomegalovirus was given.

Sequenced by immunoSEQ multiplex PCR; TCRdb stores in-frame clones only, minus some. This table has a few hundred thousand clones, 70% to 90% appearing once. Trimming took 4 bases from V and 6 from J; bases not matched to a gene: 8. The germline V gene has CDR1 SGDLS and CDR2 YYNGEE. This CDR3 contains 14 residues. To note about this clone: Its antigen is unknown.

The gene calls are TRBV9 and TRBJ1-2; 8 positions agree with TRBD1. The source material was PBMCs. The sequence was obtained from a woman under 30 in good health and CMV-seronegative. The CDR3 region is CASSPRQGLDGYTF. CDR3 in DNA: TGTGCCAGCAGCCCCCGACAGGGGTTAGATGGCTACACCTTC.